These T cell receptor beta chains were read from a single sample in a study of T cells in Graves' hyperthyroidism and ophthalmopathy. A single record per CDR3 protein comes from TCRdb applying MiXCR to the multiplex PCR reads. The data contain roughly 280,000 distinct CDR3 sequences, over 15% of them singletons. Material for sequencing was blood. The receptors shown here come from a woman aged 60-70 years with Graves' ophthalmopathy. The conserved cysteine and the conserved F or W are not part of the CDR3 here. The order of the fields is D gene, J gene, CDR3 length, clone size, V gene, CDR3 protein. The D gene is left open where the match is weak. Not all rows give a size; the values are once, few, many and, for expanded clones, a class.

>.|TRBJ1-1|11|.|TRBV20-1
SAEDGRNTEAF
>.|TRBJ1-4|12|.|TRBV9
ASSEGGANEKLF
>.|TRBJ2-7|13|.|TRBV4-1
ASSQERDLVYEQY
>.|TRBJ2-6|12|many|TRBV5-1
ASSLRSGANVLT
>.|TRBJ2-5|14|.|TRBV7-9
ASSSRKTEGGRTQY
>.|TRBJ2-2|11|.|TRBV27
ASSYPNSGELF
>.|TRBJ2-3|10|many|TRBV6-2/TRBV6-3
ASRRELDTQY
>.|TRBJ2-6|13|many|TRBV18
ASSPQGQGANVLT
>.|TRBJ2-7|12|many|TRBV7-2
ASSLIRVPYEQY
>TRBD1|TRBJ2-7|15|many|TRBV9
ASSARQSGTGVYEQY
>.|TRBJ1-5|12|many|TRBV12-3/TRBV12-4
ASSPSQWGQPQH
>.|TRBJ2-5|13|.|TRBV19
ASSAGPFSLGTRY
>.|TRBJ1-1|13|.|TRBV9
ASSVTSVGGTEAF
>.|TRBJ1-5|13|.|TRBV10-3
AISESGGETQPQH
>TRBD1|TRBJ1-5|19|.|TRBV6-2/TRBV6-3
ASSHTTGTGGFLGLNQPQH
>TRBD2|TRBJ2-5|14|many|TRBV13
ASSCNLAGGQETQY
>.|TRBJ1-5|11|.|TRBV4-1
ASSQDLLQPQH
>TRBD1|TRBJ2-5|11|many|TRBV18
ASSRQGRETQY
>.|TRBJ2-7|14|.|TRBV4-1
ASSQVGWGQTYEQY
>.|TRBJ2-3|11|many|TRBV7-7
ASSPRLADTQY
>.|TRBJ2-5|14|few|TRBV5-6
ASSLSHSRDGETQY
>.|TRBJ2-3|13|.|TRBV7-6
ASSFLAEPADTQY
>.|TRBJ1-1|10|many|TRBV28
ASSQLNTEAF
>.|TRBJ1-5|12|many|TRBV20-1
SARVQLGNQPQH
>.|TRBJ2-7|11|many|TRBV6-5
ASSYARRYEQY
>.|TRBJ2-2|13|many|TRBV5-1
ASSLAGGTRGELF
>.|TRBJ1-1|11|many|TRBV10-3
AIMRTGNTEAF
>TRBD2|TRBJ2-5|13|many|TRBV6-1
ASSELAGGRETQY
>TRBD2|TRBJ2-7|10|few|TRBV11-2
ASSAGRIEQY
>TRBD1|TRBJ2-7|12|many|TRBV20-1
SASRDRISYEQY
>.|TRBJ1-1|15|.|TRBV7-9
ASSLKSVEGVRTEAF
>TRBD2|TRBJ2-5|11|many|TRBV12-3/TRBV12-4
ASSAGEGETQY
>TRBD2|TRBJ2-5|13|few|TRBV7-8
ASSIIAGARETQY
>TRBD1|TRBJ1-2|12|.|TRBV7-9
ASSLPGQGFGYT
>TRBD1|TRBJ1-3|11|many|TRBV5-1
ASGTGSGNTIY
>TRBD1|TRBJ2-3|15|many|TRBV28
ASRPARTGSYTDTQY
>TRBD1|TRBJ1-2|13|.|TRBV4-3
ASSSYTGTGYGYT
>.|TRBJ1-1|11|.|TRBV2
ASYWTVNTEAF
>.|TRBJ2-7|11|.|TRBV3-1
ASSQGRLNEQY
>TRBD1|TRBJ1-5|13|.|TRBV30
AYSHGTDYNQPQH
>.|TRBJ2-7|10|.|TRBV25-1
ASSEGAYEQY
>.|TRBJ1-1|10|.|TRBV6-5
ASSYPGGFAF
>TRBD1|TRBJ1-2|14|.|TRBV5-8
ASSLGQGLSNYGYT
>.|TRBJ1-2|12|.|TRBV10-3
AISELTGNYGYT
>TRBD1|TRBJ1-3|13|many|TRBV6-1
ASSEAGTAGNTIY
>.|TRBJ2-5|16|.|TRBV7-6
ASSLAGYRGLSRETQY
>.|TRBJ2-5|13|many|TRBV7-9
ASSPVAAHQETQY
>.|TRBJ2-1|13|.|TRBV7-9
ASSPRTGIYNEQF
>.|TRBJ2-3|10|.|TRBV24-1
ATRGRESAQY
>TRBD1|TRBJ1-2|14|many|TRBV7-2
ASSLDVPTGGHGYT
>.|TRBJ1-3|14|.|TRBV6-5
ASSYGATYSGNTIY
>TRBD1|TRBJ1-5|12|few|TRBV5-6
ASSLGQDNQPQH
>.|TRBJ2-6|14|.|TRBV4-1
ASSQDRSPGANVLT
>.|TRBJ1-6|11|many|TRBV28
ASSLPPVQALH
>.|TRBJ2-7|11|many|TRBV6-1
ASGRASSYEQY
>.|TRBJ1-1|11|few|TRBV29-1
SVEEQLNTEAF